The rows below give T cell receptor beta chains drawn from one sample of a study of post-analysis software for immune sequencing data. TCRdb re-analysed the PCR reads in MiXCR, keeping a single row per CDR3 protein. Found here are hundreds of thousands of distinct CDR3 sequences, roughly three fifths of them singletons; the top ten hold about 11%. Specimen: blood. The receptors stem from a girl under 10 years old with multiple sclerosis. The CDR3 runs from the conserved cysteine through the conserved F or W. D genes are given only for firm matches. Size values are once, few and many counts, or a class for expanded clones, and some rows have none.

J | V | D | size | CDR3 | DNA
TRBJ2-7 | TRBV28 | - | - | CASSFGRYEQYF | TGTGCCAGCAGTTTCGGTCGCTACGAGCAGTACTTC
TRBJ2-1 | TRBV12-3/TRBV12-4 | - | - | CASSQRPRDLYNEQFF | TGTGCCAGCAGCCAGAGGCCCCGGGACTTATACAATGAGCAGTTCTTC
TRBJ2-1 | TRBV12-3/TRBV12-4 | TRBD2 | few | CASSATSGTYNEQFF | TGTGCCAGCAGTGCTACTAGCGGGACATACAATGAGCAGTTCTTC
TRBJ2-6 | TRBV4-3 | - | few | CASADSGANVLTF | TGCGCCAGCGCAGATTCTGGGGCCAACGTCCTGACTTTC
TRBJ1-1 | TRBV7-9 | - | few | CASSRDGNTEAFF | TGTGCCAGCAGCCGTGACGGGAACACTGAAGCTTTCTTT
TRBJ2-3 | TRBV20-1 | - | - | CSAQGPGVPDTQYF | TGCAGTGCCCAAGGCCCGGGAGTCCCAGATACGCAGTATTTT
TRBJ2-1 | TRBV7-9 | - | - | CASSSGAQTNEQFF | TGTGCCAGCAGCTCGGGGGCTCAGACGAATGAGCAGTTCTTC
TRBJ2-5 | TRBV6-4 | - | - | CASSDQGGGETQYF | TGTGCCAGCAGTGACCAGGGGGGCGGAGAGACCCAGTACTTC
TRBJ2-3 | TRBV27 | - | - | CASSLSTSTDTQYF | TGTGCCAGCAGTTTATCGACCAGCACAGATACGCAGTATTTT
TRBJ2-3 | TRBV7-6 | - | - | CASSAPESAGVHTQYF | TGTGCCAGCAGCGCGCCCGAGTCGGCCGGCGTACATACGCAGTATTTT
TRBJ1-1 | TRBV29-1 | TRBD1 | few | CSVSGTVNTEAFF | TGCAGCGTTTCAGGGACAGTGAACACTGAAGCTTTCTTT
TRBJ2-1 | TRBV20-1 | TRBD2 | - | CSATLAESSYNEQFF | TGCAGTGCCACACTAGCGGAGAGCTCCTACAATGAGCAGTTCTTC
TRBJ2-7 | TRBV29-1 | TRBD1 | - | CSVLTGGPSYEQYF | TGCAGCGTGTTGACAGGGGGCCCATCCTACGAGCAGTACTTC
TRBJ2-3 | TRBV7-2 | - | few | CASSLRQALTDTQYF | TGTGCCAGCAGCCTTAGACAGGCCCTCACAGATACGCAGTATTTT
TRBJ2-3 | TRBV27 | TRBD2 | - | CASSPRLAGHTDTQYF | TGTGCCAGCAGTCCCCGACTAGCGGGGCACACAGATACGCAGTATTTT
TRBJ2-2 | TRBV3-1 | TRBD2 | - | CASSQSSSGLAAGELFF | TGTGCCAGCAGCCAGAGCTCCTCGGGACTAGCGGCCGGGGAGCTGTTTTTT
TRBJ2-5 | TRBV24-1 | TRBD2 | - | CATSDSGVAGRETQYF | TGTGCCACCAGTGATTCGGGAGTAGCGGGGCGGGAGACCCAGTACTTC
TRBJ2-1 | TRBV6-6 | - | - | CASSYEGVDNEQFF | TGTGCCAGCAGTTATGAGGGAGTTGACAATGAGCAGTTCTTC
TRBJ2-7 | TRBV4-1 | TRBD2 | - | CASSPGLAGNEQYF | TGCGCCAGCAGCCCGGGACTAGCGGGAAACGAGCAGTACTTC
TRBJ2-1 | TRBV4-1 | - | - | CASSQDFALNNEQFF | TGCGCCAGCAGCCAAGATTTCGCGTTGAACAATGAGCAGTTCTTC
TRBJ1-3 | TRBV7-9 | TRBD1 | - | CASSSSGDRGATIYF | TGTGCCAGCAGCTCCTCTGGGGACAGGGGTGCCACCATATATTTT
TRBJ2-1 | TRBV7-3 | - | - | CASSPRTTPGNEQFF | TGTGCCAGCAGCCCGAGGACTACCCCCGGCAATGAACAGTTCTTC
TRBJ2-5 | TRBV6-1 | - | - | CASSTLLQTTVQGEETQYF | TGTGCCAGCAGTACCCTACTACAAACGACCGTACAAGGAGAAGAGACCCAGTACTTC
TRBJ2-7 | TRBV3-1 | TRBD1 | - | CASNQGAGYEQYF | TGTGCCAGCAACCAGGGGGCGGGGTACGAGCAGTACTTC
TRBJ2-1 | TRBV4-3 | TRBD1 | - | CASSQGQGGDNEQFF | TGCGCCAGCAGCCAAGGACAGGGGGGGGACAATGAGCAGTTCTTC
TRBJ2-1 | TRBV6-2/TRBV6-3 | - | few | CASVSGPRDNEQFF | TGTGCCAGCGTCTCGGGCCCGCGTGATAATGAGCAGTTCTTC
TRBJ2-5 | TRBV29-1 | - | few | CSYLGQRETQYF | TGCAGCTACCTGGGACAACGCGAGACCCAGTACTTC
TRBJ1-1 | TRBV10-2 | - | few | CASTSGTEAFF | TGCGCCAGCACCTCAGGCACTGAAGCTTTCTTT
TRBJ2-3 | TRBV12-3/TRBV12-4 | - | - | CASSFSSEAGDTQYF | TGTGCCAGCAGTTTTTCCAGTGAGGCCGGGGATACGCAGTATTTT
TRBJ2-7 | TRBV12-3/TRBV12-4 | - | - | CASSLTRGEQYF | TGTGCCAGCAGTTTGACTAGGGGCGAGCAGTACTTC
TRBJ2-1 | TRBV6-2/TRBV6-3 | - | - | CASDRGQGSYNEQFF | TGTGCCAGCGACCGCGGGCAGGGGTCCTACAATGAGCAGTTCTTC
TRBJ2-1 | TRBV10-2 | - | few | CASSDLGPRLNEQFF | TGCGCCAGCAGTGACCTAGGCCCGAGATTAAATGAGCAGTTCTTC
TRBJ2-1 | TRBV29-1 | TRBD1 | - | CSVVATGVDNEQFF | TGCAGCGTTGTTGCGACAGGGGTGGACAATGAGCAGTTCTTC
TRBJ2-3 | TRBV2 | - | - | CASSALSGRTDTQYF | TGTGCCAGCAGTGCCCTCTCGGGGCGCACAGATACGCAGTATTTT
TRBJ2-3 | TRBV29-1 | TRBD1 | - | CSVGTGHEDTQYF | TGCAGCGTCGGGACAGGGCATGAAGATACGCAGTATTTT
TRBJ2-5 | TRBV11-2 | - | - | CASSLEGLETQYF | TGTGCCAGCAGCTTGGAAGGGTTAGAGACCCAGTACTTC
TRBJ1-4 | TRBV7-3 | - | - | CASSLTGGNNEKLFF | TGTGCCAGCAGCTTAACAGGGGGGAATAATGAAAAACTGTTTTTT
TRBJ2-7 | TRBV9 | - | - | CASSLDTGLSHEQYF | TGTGCCAGCAGCCTTGATACGGGTCTAAGCCACGAGCAGTACTTC
TRBJ2-3 | TRBV10-2 | TRBD1 | - | CASRGGQGATDTQYF | TGCGCCAGCAGGGGGGGACAGGGGGCCACAGATACGCAGTATTTT
TRBJ1-4 | TRBV7-9 | TRBD1 | - | CASSIIDGQGTKEKLFF | TGTGCCAGCAGCATCATTGACGGACAGGGAACTAAAGAAAAACTGTTTTTT
TRBJ2-7 | TRBV5-1 | - | - | CASSLGGSSEQYF | TGCGCCAGCAGCTTGGGAGGGAGTAGCGAGCAGTACTTC
TRBJ1-6 | TRBV7-2 | - | many | CASSLAVYNSPLHF | TGTGCCAGCAGCTTAGCCGTATATAATTCACCCCTCCACTTT
TRBJ2-1 | TRBV6-4 | TRBD2 | - | CASSETGRGNEQFF | TGTGCCAGCAGTGAGACCGGGAGGGGCAATGAGCAGTTCTTC
TRBJ2-4 | TRBV2 | TRBD1 | - | CASSGTGQGKNIQYF | TGTGCCAGCAGTGGGACAGGGCAGGGCAAAAACATTCAGTACTTC